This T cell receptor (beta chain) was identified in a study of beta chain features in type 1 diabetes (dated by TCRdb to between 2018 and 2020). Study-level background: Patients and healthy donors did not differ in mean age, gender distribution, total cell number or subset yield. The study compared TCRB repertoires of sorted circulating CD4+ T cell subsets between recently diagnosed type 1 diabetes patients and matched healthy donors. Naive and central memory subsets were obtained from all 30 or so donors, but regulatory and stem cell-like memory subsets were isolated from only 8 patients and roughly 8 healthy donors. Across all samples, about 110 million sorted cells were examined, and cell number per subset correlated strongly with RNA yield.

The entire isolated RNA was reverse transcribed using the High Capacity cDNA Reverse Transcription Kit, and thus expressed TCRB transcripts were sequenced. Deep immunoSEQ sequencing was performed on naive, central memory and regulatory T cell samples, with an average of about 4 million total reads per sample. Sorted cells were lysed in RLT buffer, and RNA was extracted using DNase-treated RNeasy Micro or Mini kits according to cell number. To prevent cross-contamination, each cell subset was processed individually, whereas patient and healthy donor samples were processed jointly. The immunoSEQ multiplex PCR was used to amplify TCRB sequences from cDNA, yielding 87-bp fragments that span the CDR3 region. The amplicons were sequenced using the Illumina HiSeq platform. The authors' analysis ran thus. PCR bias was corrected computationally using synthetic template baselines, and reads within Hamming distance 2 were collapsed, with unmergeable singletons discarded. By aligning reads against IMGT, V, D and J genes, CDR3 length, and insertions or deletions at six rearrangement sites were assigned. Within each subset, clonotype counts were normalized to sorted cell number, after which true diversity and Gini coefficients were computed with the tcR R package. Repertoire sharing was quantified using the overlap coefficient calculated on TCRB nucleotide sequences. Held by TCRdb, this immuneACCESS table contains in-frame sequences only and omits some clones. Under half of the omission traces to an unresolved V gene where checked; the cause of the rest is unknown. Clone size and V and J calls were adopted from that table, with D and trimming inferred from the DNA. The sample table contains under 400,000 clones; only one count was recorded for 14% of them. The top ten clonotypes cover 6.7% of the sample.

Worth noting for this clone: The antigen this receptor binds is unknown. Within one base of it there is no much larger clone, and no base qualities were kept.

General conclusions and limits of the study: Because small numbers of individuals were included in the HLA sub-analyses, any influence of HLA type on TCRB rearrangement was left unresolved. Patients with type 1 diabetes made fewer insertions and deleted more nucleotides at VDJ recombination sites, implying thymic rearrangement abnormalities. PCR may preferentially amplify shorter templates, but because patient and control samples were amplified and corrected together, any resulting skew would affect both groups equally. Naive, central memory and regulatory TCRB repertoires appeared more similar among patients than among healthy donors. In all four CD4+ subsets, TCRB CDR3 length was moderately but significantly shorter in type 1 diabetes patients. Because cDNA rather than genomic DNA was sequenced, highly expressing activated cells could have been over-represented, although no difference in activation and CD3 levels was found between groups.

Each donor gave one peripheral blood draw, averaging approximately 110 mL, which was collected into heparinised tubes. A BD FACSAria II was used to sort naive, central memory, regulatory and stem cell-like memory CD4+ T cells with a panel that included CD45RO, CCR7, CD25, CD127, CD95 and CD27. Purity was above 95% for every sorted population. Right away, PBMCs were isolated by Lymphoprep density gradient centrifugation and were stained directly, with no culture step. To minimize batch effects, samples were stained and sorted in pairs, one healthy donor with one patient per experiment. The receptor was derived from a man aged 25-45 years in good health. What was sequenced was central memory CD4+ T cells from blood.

At the DNA level, the sequence is TGTGCCAGCTCACAGTCAAGGAGCTCCTACAATGAGCAGTTCTTC. It translates to CASSQSRSSYNEQFF. The chain is made from TRBV18 and TRBJ2-1; the D gene is unclear. The germline V gene specifies KGHSH as CDR1 and LQKENI as CDR2. V is pared back by 4 bases and J by 0 bases, with 10 bases lying between the germline termini. The CDR3 covers 15 residues, taking in both the cysteine and the phenylalanine. Just the 45-base CDR3 DNA is kept, in frame starting at base 1.